A selection of T cell receptor beta chains follows, all from one sample in a study of blood T cell repertoires in COVID-19. Produced via immunoSEQ multiplex PCR; TCRdb's table is partial and in-frame only. The sample shows about 36,000 clones, 85% of them seen only once. The specimen was peripheral blood. Source of these receptors: a human donor in a cohort sampled during active COVID-19. Each CDR3 is given with its conserved first and last residue. Each record gives: V gene, D gene, clone size, J gene, CDR3 protein, CDR3 DNA. A D gene is named only where the DNA matches it firmly. Size tells how often a clone was seen (once, few, many) or the class of an expanded clone, and some rows leave it out.

TRBV3-1/TRBV3-2,.,.,TRBJ1-4,CASSLETNEKLFF,TGTGCCAGCAGCCTCGAGACTAATGAAAAACTGTTTTTT
TRBV28,TRBD2,.,TRBJ2-7,CASRTGGRDEQYF,TGTGCCAGCCGAACTGGGGGGAGGGACGAGCAGTACTTC
TRBV7-9,.,.,TRBJ2-2,CASSLRYTGELFF,TGTGCCAGCAGCCTACGATACACCGGGGAGCTGTTTTTT
TRBV7-2,TRBD2,.,TRBJ2-5,CASSLGLAGGQGTQYF,TGTGCCAGCAGCTTAGGACTAGCGGGGGGGCAGGGGACCCAGTACTTC
TRBV4-2,TRBD1,.,TRBJ2-5,CASSRLQGNQETQYF,TGTGCCAGCAGCCGTCTACAGGGGAATCAAGAGACCCAGTACTTC
TRBV7-8,TRBD2,.,TRBJ2-3,CASSFTSGGADTQYF,TGTGCCAGCAGCTTTACTAGCGGGGGGGCAGATACGCAGTATTTT
TRBV12-3/TRBV12-4,TRBD1,.,TRBJ2-7,CASSGQGNGEQYF,TGTGCCAGCAGTGGACAGGGGAACGGCGAGCAGTACTTC
TRBV28,.,.,TRBJ1-5,CATRQDVQPQHF,TGTGCCACCCGACAGGATGTTCAGCCCCAGCATTTT
TRBV7-9,.,.,TRBJ1-5,CASSFVGVSNQPQHF,TGTGCCAGCAGCTTTGTGGGAGTGAGCAATCAGCCCCAGCATTTT
TRBV5-8,TRBD1,.,TRBJ1-2,CASSFQGVGGYTF,TGTGCCAGCAGCTTCCAGGGGGTTGGTGGCTACACCTTC
TRBV28,.,.,TRBJ1-1,CASSFHWAVMNTEAFF,TGTGCCAGCAGCTTCCATTGGGCTGTCATGAACACTGAAGCTTTCTTT
TRBV6-1,.,.,TRBJ1-5,CASSGREATWIQPQHF,TGTGCCAGCAGTGGCCGGGAGGCGACCTGGATTCAGCCCCAGCATTTT
TRBV10-3,.,.,TRBJ2-3,CAISESGRGTGASTDTQYF,TGTGCCATCAGCGAGTCTGGCCGTGGAACAGGTGCTAGCACAGATACGCAGTATTTT
TRBV5-4,TRBD2,.,TRBJ2-7,CASSSGTSGARGEQYF,TGTGCCAGCAGTTCCGGGACTAGCGGGGCCAGGGGAGAGCAGTACTTC
TRBV4-3,.,.,TRBJ2-2,CASSQGAGGVTGELFF,TGCGCCAGCAGCCAAGGGGCCGGGGGAGTCACCGGGGAGCTGTTTTTT
TRBV11-3,TRBD2,.,TRBJ2-5,CASSLGLAGEVQETQYF,TGTGCCAGCAGCTTAGGCCTAGCGGGGGAAGTCCAAGAGACCCAGTACTTC
TRBV5-8,TRBD2,.,TRBJ2-1,CASRSGGNEQFF,TGTGCCAGCAGATCGGGGGGCAATGAGCAGTTCTTC
TRBV5-8,.,.,TRBJ1-6,CASSYRVLNSPLHF,TGTGCCAGCAGCTACAGGGTCCTTAATTCACCCCTCCACTTT
TRBV28,TRBD1,.,TRBJ1-5,CASSRRTGGNQPQHF,TGTGCCAGCAGTCGCCGGACAGGGGGGAATCAGCCCCAGCATTTT
TRBV4-2,.,.,TRBJ2-1,CASSQVGGTAYNEQFF,TGTGCCAGCAGCCAAGTCGGCGGGACCGCCTACAATGAGCAGTTCTTC
TRBV7-8,.,.,TRBJ1-6,CASSLAISQYNSPLHF,TGTGCCAGCAGCTTAGCGATCAGTCAATATAATTCACCCCTCCACTTT
TRBV11-2,.,.,TRBJ2-3,CASKAGSTDTQYF,TGTGCCAGCAAGGCGGGGAGCACAGATACGCAGTATTTT
TRBV19,.,.,TRBJ2-1,CASSPTTLGGPYNEQFF,TGTGCCAGTAGTCCTACAACCTTGGGGGGGCCTTACAATGAGCAGTTCTTC
TRBV11-2,TRBD2,.,TRBJ2-1,CASSPRLAGGHNEQFF,TGTGCCAGCAGCCCCAGACTAGCGGGGGGTCACAATGAGCAGTTCTTC
TRBV18,TRBD1,.,TRBJ2-7,CASSLTRDRGSGEQYF,TGTGCCAGCTCACTGACCCGGGACAGGGGCTCGGGTGAGCAGTACTTC
TRBV5-1,.,.,TRBJ2-1,CASSLEQMRSSYNEQFF,TGCGCCAGCAGCTTGGAGCAGATGAGGAGCTCCTACAATGAGCAGTTCTTC
TRBV3-1/TRBV3-2,.,.,TRBJ1-6,CASSQVDSPLHF,TGTGCCAGCAGCCAAGTCGATTCACCCCTCCACTTT
TRBV7-9,TRBD2,.,TRBJ2-3,CASSSPKRTSGGRDTQYF,TGTGCCAGCAGCTCACCCAAGCGGACTAGCGGGGGGAGAGATACGCAGTATTTT
TRBV7-9,TRBD2,.,TRBJ2-2,CASSLGGGPNTGELFF,TGTGCCAGCAGCTTAGGCGGGGGACCCAACACCGGGGAGCTGTTTTTT
TRBV4-1,TRBD1,.,TRBJ2-7,CASSQGQGRSYEQYF,TGCGCCAGCAGCCAGGGACAGGGGAGGTCGTACGAGCAGTACTTC
TRBV25-1,.,once,TRBJ1-1,CASSSGWDTEAFF,TGTGCCAGCTCCTCAGGGTGGGACACTGAAGCTTTCTTT
TRBV29-1,.,.,TRBJ1-2,CSVEDRSNYGYTF,TGCAGCGTTGAAGATCGGTCCAACTATGGCTACACCTTC
TRBV28,TRBD2,.,TRBJ2-2,CASSLGGDTGELFF,TGTGCCAGCAGCCTGGGGGGGGACACCGGGGAGCTGTTTTTT
TRBV23-1,TRBD1,once,TRBJ2-1,CASRPRDRWDNEQFF,TGCGCCAGCAGGCCACGGGACAGGTGGGACAATGAGCAGTTCTTC
TRBV9,TRBD2,.,TRBJ2-7,CASSVDPTSVDPYEQYF,TGTGCCAGCAGCGTAGACCCGACTAGCGTGGACCCCTACGAGCAGTACTTC
TRBV19,.,.,TRBJ2-7,CASSITSSTYEQYF,TGTGCCAGTAGTATTACTAGCTCTACTTACGAGCAGTACTTC
TRBV10-3,.,.,TRBJ2-1,CAIRGQSSYNEQFF,TGTGCCATCAGGGGACAAAGCTCCTACAATGAGCAGTTCTTC
TRBV3-1/TRBV3-2,TRBD1,once,TRBJ2-5,CASSRTGQGWDETQYF,TGTGCCAGCAGCCGAACAGGACAGGGCTGGGATGAGACCCAGTACTTC
TRBV7-2,.,.,TRBJ2-1,CASSSGGNEQFF,TGTGCCAGCAGCTCCGGGGGCAATGAGCAGTTCTTC
TRBV19,TRBD1,.,TRBJ2-5,CASSTGQGLTLETQYF,TGTGCCAGTAGTACCGGACAGGGGCTAACCTTAGAGACCCAGTACTTC
TRBV7-2,.,.,TRBJ1-3,CASSDHPPGSGNTIYF,TGTGCCAGCAGCGACCACCCCCCAGGCTCTGGAAACACCATATATTTT
TRBV7-2,TRBD1,.,TRBJ1-2,CASSLNTGTGYGYTF,TGTGCCAGCAGCTTAAATACCGGGACAGGCTATGGCTACACCTTC
TRBV28,TRBD1,.,TRBJ1-1,CASRNGLTGEATEAFF,TGTGCCAGCAGGAACGGCTTAACAGGGGAAGCCACTGAAGCTTTCTTT
TRBV4-2,TRBD2,.,TRBJ2-3,CASSQDLAGGTDTQYF,TGTGCCAGCAGCCAAGACCTCGCGGGGGGGACAGATACGCAGTATTTT
TRBV9,.,.,TRBJ2-5,CASSVEVSRETQYF,TGTGCCAGCAGCGTAGAGGTTAGCCGGGAGACCCAGTACTTC
TRBV25-1,.,.,TRBJ1-2,CASRYQGDYGYTF,TGTGCCAGCAGGTATCAGGGCGACTATGGCTACACCTTC
TRBV11-3,TRBD2,.,TRBJ2-1,CASSFPGGNEQFF,TGTGCCAGCAGCTTTCCCGGGGGGAATGAGCAGTTCTTC
TRBV7-8,.,.,TRBJ2-7,CASSEKRQYEQYF,TGTGCCAGCAGCGAAAAAAGACAATACGAGCAGTACTTC
TRBV21-1,.,.,TRBJ2-7,CASSKKGPGRERYPPATSIYEQYF,TGTGCCAGCAGCAAAAAAGGGCCCGGAAGGGAAAGGTATCCCCCGGCGACTAGCATCTACGAGCAGTACTTC
TRBV3-1/TRBV3-2,TRBD1,.,TRBJ2-6,CASSATTGSGANVLTF,TGTGCCAGCAGCGCCACGACAGGGTCTGGGGCCAACGTCCTGACTTTC
TRBV7-2,TRBD1,once,TRBJ2-2,CASSGQGDTGELFF,TGTGCCAGCAGCGGACAGGGTGACACCGGGGAGCTGTTTTTT
TRBV7-2,.,.,TRBJ1-2,CASSTRAVIENYGYTF,TGTGCCAGCAGCACCAGGGCCGTAATTGAGAACTATGGCTACACCTTC